Given below is one T cell receptor beta chain in context. As yet, its antigen is unknown. These data are taken from a study of blood T cells in healthy people across ages. Roughly 10 milliliters was the volume of peripheral blood drawn from each donor. A second PCR of 7 to 11 cycles used a sample-barcoded 5' primer and a J-beta primer mix. Per-sample output comprised a minimum of 2.5 million paired-end reads containing CDR3. TCRdb recomputed calls from the 5' RACE reads with MiXCR, one row per CDR3 protein. This table has fewer than 950,000 distinct CDR3 sequences, 30% to 45% appearing once. The germline V gene has CDR1 MNHEY and CDR2 SVGEGT. V lost 6 bases and J lost 4, with 17 bases in between. The CDR3 consists of 15 residues. Study-level points and caveats: Per million T cells, TCR beta diversity dropped roughly linearly as age increased.

This sequence joins TRBV6-2 or TRBV6-3 and TRBJ2-3, with D unresolved. This TCR was sampled from a man younger than 30 in good health. Sequenced material: blood. CDR3 coding DNA: TGTGCCAGCAGGCGTCCCTGGCGTGGGGCAGATACGCAGTATTTT. It translates to CASRRPWRGADTQYF.